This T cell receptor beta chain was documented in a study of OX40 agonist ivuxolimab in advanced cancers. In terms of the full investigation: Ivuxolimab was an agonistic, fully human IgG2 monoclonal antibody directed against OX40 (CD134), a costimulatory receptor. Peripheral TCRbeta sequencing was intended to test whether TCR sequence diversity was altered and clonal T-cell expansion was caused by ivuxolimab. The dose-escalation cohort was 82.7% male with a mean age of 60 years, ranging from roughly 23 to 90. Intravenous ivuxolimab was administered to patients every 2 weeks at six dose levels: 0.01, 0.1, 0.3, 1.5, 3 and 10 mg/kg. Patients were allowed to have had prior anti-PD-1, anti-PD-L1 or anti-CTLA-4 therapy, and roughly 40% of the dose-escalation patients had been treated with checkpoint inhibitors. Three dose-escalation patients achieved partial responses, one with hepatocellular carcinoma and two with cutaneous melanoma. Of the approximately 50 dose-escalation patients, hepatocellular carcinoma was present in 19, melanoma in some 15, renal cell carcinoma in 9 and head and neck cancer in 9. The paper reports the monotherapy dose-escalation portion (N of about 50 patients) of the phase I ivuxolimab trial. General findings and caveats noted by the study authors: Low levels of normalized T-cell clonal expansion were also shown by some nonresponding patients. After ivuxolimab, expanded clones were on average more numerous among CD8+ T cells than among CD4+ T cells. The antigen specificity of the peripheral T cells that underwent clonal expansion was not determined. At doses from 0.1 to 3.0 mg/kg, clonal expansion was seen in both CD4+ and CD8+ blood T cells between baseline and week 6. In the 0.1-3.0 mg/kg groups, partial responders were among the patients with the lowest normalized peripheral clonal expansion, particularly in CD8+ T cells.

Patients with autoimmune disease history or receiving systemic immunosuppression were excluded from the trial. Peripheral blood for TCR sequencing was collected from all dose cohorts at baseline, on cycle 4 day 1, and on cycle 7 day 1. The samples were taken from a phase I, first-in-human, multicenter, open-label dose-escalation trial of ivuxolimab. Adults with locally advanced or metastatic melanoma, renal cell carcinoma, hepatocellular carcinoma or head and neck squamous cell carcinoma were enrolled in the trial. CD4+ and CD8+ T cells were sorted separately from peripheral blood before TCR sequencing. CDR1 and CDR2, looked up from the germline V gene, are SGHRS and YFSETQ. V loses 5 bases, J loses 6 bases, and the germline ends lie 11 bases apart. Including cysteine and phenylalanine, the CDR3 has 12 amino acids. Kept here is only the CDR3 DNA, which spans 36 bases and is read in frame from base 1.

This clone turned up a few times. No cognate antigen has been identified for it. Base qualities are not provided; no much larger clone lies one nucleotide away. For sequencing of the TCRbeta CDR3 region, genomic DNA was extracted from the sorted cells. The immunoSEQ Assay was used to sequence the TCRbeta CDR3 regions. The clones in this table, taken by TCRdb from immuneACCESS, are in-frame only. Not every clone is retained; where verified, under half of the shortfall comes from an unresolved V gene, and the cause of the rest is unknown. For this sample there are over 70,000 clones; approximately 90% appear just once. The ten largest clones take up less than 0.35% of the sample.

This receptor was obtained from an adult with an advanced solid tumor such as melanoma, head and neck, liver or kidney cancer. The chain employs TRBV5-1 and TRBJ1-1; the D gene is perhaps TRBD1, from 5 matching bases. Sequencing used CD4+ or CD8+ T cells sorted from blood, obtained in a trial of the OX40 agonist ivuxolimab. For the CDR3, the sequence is CASRQDFAEAFF. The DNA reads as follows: TGCGCCAGCAGACAGGATTTCGCTGAAGCTTTCTTT. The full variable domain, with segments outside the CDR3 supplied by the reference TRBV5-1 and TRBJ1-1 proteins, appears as KAGVTQTPRYLIKTRGQQVTLSCSPISGHRSVSWYQQTPGQGLQFLFEYFSETQRNKGNFPGRFSGRQFSNSRSEMNVSTLELGDSALYLCASRQDFAEAFFGQGTRLTVV.